A single sample is the source of the 25 T cell receptor beta chains below, sequenced in a study of T cell responses to AZD1222 COVID-19 vaccine (dated by TCRdb to about 2021). The library was generated by the immunoSEQ multiplex PCR assay. TCRdb retrieved this table from immuneACCESS and kept in-frame rearrangements only. Not all clones are present; in checked studies, unresolved V genes account for under half, and no reason is known for the remainder. A total of 120,000 or so clones appear in this sample, about nine tenths of them only once. The top ten clones comprise 6% to 9% of the sample. This specimen's time point label, per the study, means: baseline before first vaccination. The sequencing here drew on peripheral blood, taken on day 0 of AZD1222 vaccination. The receptors derive from an adult in good health.

This clone came up once. The J gene is TRBJ2-7, the V gene TRBV18, with 9 bases that match TRBD1. The junction had 4 bases not matched to a gene; V was cut back by 1 base and J by 6 bases. The CDR3 is made up of 14 amino acids. Germline CDR1 reads KGHSH; CDR2 reads LQKENI. CDR3 residues: CASSPQDRGGEQYF. DNA of the CDR3: TGTGCCAGCTCACCACAGGACAGGGGTGGCGAGCAGTACTTC.

The chain links TRBV15 to TRBJ2-7; 10 bases align to TRBD1. This CDR3 spans 15 amino acids. Germline V CDR1 and CDR2: LNHNV, YYDKDF (reference sequence). Trimming cost V 5 bases and J 3 bases; bases outside gene matches: 7. The CDR3 loop is CATSGAGQGVYEQYF. Here the CDR3 DNA reads TGTGCCACCAGCGGTGCCGGACAGGGGGTCTACGAGCAGTACTTC.

This clone was observed once. The rearrangement links TRBV18 to TRBJ2-5, with D unresolved. With 3 bases removed from V and 5 bases from J, the gap between germline ends came to 10 bases. CDR3 size: 13 residues. Germline loops: CDR1 KGHSH, CDR2 LQKENI. CDR3 bases: TGTGCCAGCTCACCCGGAGTATGGGAGACCCAGTACTTC. This codes for CASSPGVWETQYF.

The CDR3, as DNA: TGTGCCAGCAGCCCGGGACTAGCGGGAAACAGCGGTGAGCAGTTCTTC. This translates into CASSPGLAGNSGEQFF. The rearrangement links TRBV7-2 to TRBJ2-1; TRBD2 matches at 13 bases. The CDR3 contains 16 residues. Per the germline V gene, CDR1 is SGHTA and CDR2 is FQGNSA. The junction had 10 bases not matched to a gene; V was cut back by 5 bases and J by 9 bases.

This clone was observed once. V and J are TRBV13 and TRBJ1-5; D unresolved. CDR3 size: 13 residues. Germline CDR1 and CDR2: PRHDT and FYEKMQ (reference sequence). Trimming left V 5 bases short and J 7 bases short, with 12 bases between. This CDR3 reads CASSLMRSQPQHF. The CDR3 DNA follows: TGTGCCAGCAGCCTCATGAGGTCGCAGCCCCAGCATTTT.

This chain uses TRBV30 with TRBJ2-2; no firm D call. CDR1 and CDR2 from the germline V gene are GTSNPN and SVGIG (reference sequence). V was pared by 6 bases and J by 7 bases, with 15 bases between. This CDR3 comprises 13 residues. The chain's CDR3 is CACSPTANGELFF. The CDR3 DNA follows: TGTGCCTGCAGCCCTACAGCGAACGGGGAGCTGTTTTTT.

This clone came up a few times. V is TRBV14 and J is TRBJ1-1; D is perhaps TRBD1 (6 bases). Germline V CDR1 and CDR2: SGHDN, FVKESK. This CDR3 is built from 17 residues. Between the trimmed V and J ends, which lost 3 bases and 0 bases, there was a span of 17 bases. Here the CDR3 reads CASSHQLTGTLNTEAFF. CDR3 bases: TGTGCCAGCAGCCATCAACTAACGGGGACATTGAACACTGAAGCTTTCTTT.

This chain joins TRBV28 and TRBJ2-3; D is tentatively TRBD1 or TRBD2 (7 bases each). The CDR3 contains 15 residues. The germline V gene encodes CDR1 MDHEN and CDR2 SYDVKM. Trimming left V 5 bases short and J 1 base short, with 13 bases between. Written as DNA, the CDR3 is TGTGCCAGCAGTACCCAGGGGGGGGGCACAGATACGCAGTATTTT. This gives the protein CASSTQGGGTDTQYF.

V gene TRBV27 combines with J gene TRBJ1-5; unclear D gene. CDR1 MNHEY and CDR2 SMNVEV come from the germline V gene (reference sequence). Between the trimmed V and J ends, which lost 6 bases and 9 bases, there was a span of 15 bases. CDR3 length: 13 amino acids. CDR3 region: CASSLIADSPQHF. The CDR3 nucleotides read TGTGCCAGCAGCCTAATTGCCGACTCGCCCCAGCATTTT.

V and J are TRBV3-1 (or the pseudogene TRBV3-2) and TRBJ2-3; a possible D gene is TRBD2 (7 bases). The germline gives CDR1 LGHDT, CDR2 YNNKEL (reference sequence). V was cut by 5 bases and J by 4 bases, with 22 bases left in between. CDR3 size: 17 residues. CDR3 DNA sequence: TGTGCCAGCAGCTCCTTTAGGGGGGGAGTGGAACCAGATACGCAGTATTTT. Amino acids: CASSSFRGGVEPDTQYF.

This chain links TRBV9 with TRBJ2-7; 8 bases line up with TRBD2. V shed 0 bases, J shed 0 bases, and the junction held 5 bases outside the gene matches. The germline CDR1 and CDR2 sequences are SGDLS and YYNGEE. The CDR3 length is 16 residues. The CDR3 here is CASSVGGLVPSYEQYF. The CDR3 coding sequence is TGTGCCAGCAGCGTAGGGGGACTAGTACCCTCCTACGAGCAGTACTTC.

The V and J genes are TRBV25-1 and TRBJ2-3; 10 bases fit TRBD2. J lost 5 bases, V lost 1 base, and 6 bases had no gene match. Per the germline V gene, CDR1 is MGHDK and CDR2 is SYGVNS. The CDR3 covers 16 residues. Written as DNA, the CDR3 is TGTGCCAGCAGTGAATGGTTAGCGGGAGGTGAAGATACGCAGTATTTT. Translated: CASSEWLAGGEDTQYF. The whole variable domain, remainder taken from reference TRBV25-1 and TRBJ2-3, is EADIYQTPRYLVIGTGKKITLECSQTMGHDKMYWYQQDPGMELHLIHYSYGVNSTEKGDLSSESTVSRIRTEHFPLTLESARPSHTSQYLCASSEWLAGGEDTQYFGPGTRLTVL.

The rearrangement joins TRBV7-9 to TRBJ2-1, with TRBD2 identical over 11 bases. The CDR3 has 17 residues. V trimming: 2 bases; J trimming: 4 bases; junction bases outside the gene matches: 7. CDR1 and CDR2 from the germline V gene are SEHNR and FQNEAQ (reference sequence). The CDR3 here is CASSLPIAGGLYNEQFF. The CDR3 DNA reads as TGTGCCAGCAGCTTACCCATAGCGGGAGGGCTTTACAATGAGCAGTTCTTC.

This chain joins TRBV11-2 and TRBJ2-5; D may be TRBD1 (5 bases). The CDR3 is 15 residues long. CDR1 SGHAT and CDR2 FQNNGV come from the germline V gene. Trimming pared 5 bases from V and 2 bases from J, leaving 15 bases between. CDR3 sequence: CASSPGQRKQETQYF. CDR3 in DNA: TGTGCCAGCAGCCCCGGACAAAGAAAACAAGAGACCCAGTACTTC.

The chain uses TRBV5-1 and TRBJ2-3, with D possibly being TRBD1 (6 bases). Per germline, CDR1 SGHRS and CDR2 YFSETQ. V dropped 4 bases and J dropped 4 bases, with 13 bases sitting between them. The CDR3 spans 14 residues. CDR3: CASSPRTVPDTQYF. The CDR3, as DNA: TGCGCCAGCAGCCCAAGGACAGTCCCAGATACGCAGTATTTT.

This chain connects TRBV4-3 to TRBJ2-7, with a possible D match to TRBD2 (6 bases). The CDR3 contains 16 residues. V was pared by 0 bases and J by 2 bases, with 14 bases between. Germline V CDR1 and CDR2: LGHNA, YSLEER. The CDR3 nucleotides are TGCGCCAGCAGCCAAGATCGGGGCGGGAACCCCTACGAGCAGTACTTC. This gives the protein CASSQDRGGNPYEQYF.

This chain joins TRBV6-2 or TRBV6-3 and TRBJ2-7; the match to TRBD1 covers 8 bases. With V trimmed by 6 bases and J by 3 bases, 4 bases remained unmatched. This CDR3 has 13 residues. Germline V gene lookup returns CDR1 MNHEY and CDR2 SVGEGT. CDR3 in DNA: TGTGCCAGCAGCCCAGGGGGCTACTACGAGCAGTACTTC. It specifies CASSPGGYYEQYF.

The chain employs TRBV5-1 and TRBJ1-1; D call uncertain. The CDR3 loop spans 13 amino acids. V was cut by 4 bases and J by 0 bases, with 7 bases left in between. CDR1 SGHRS and CDR2 YFSETQ come from the germline V gene. CDR3 nucleotide sequence: TGCGCCAGCAGCCGTCGAGTGAACACTGAAGCTTTCTTT. Protein product: CASSRRVNTEAFF. The complete variable domain, with remaining parts taken from reference TRBV5-1 and TRBJ1-1, reads KAGVTQTPRYLIKTRGQQVTLSCSPISGHRSVSWYQQTPGQGLQFLFEYFSETQRNKGNFPGRFSGRQFSNSRSEMNVSTLELGDSALYLCASSRRVNTEAFFGQGTRLTVV.

Concerning this clone: One end of the junction fails to match germline, which may point to a read error. Other DNA sequences in this specimen translate into the identical CDR3. This chain uses TRBV6-5 with TRBJ2-1, with 8 nucleotides matching TRBD1. Germline V gene data show CDR1 as MNHEY and CDR2 as SVGAGI. This CDR3 has 15 amino acids. CDR3 nucleotides: TGTGCCAGCAGTTACAATTCCAGGGGGCATCATGAGCAATTCTTC. Its translation: CASSYNSRGHHEQFF.

CDR3 sequence: CASSGQGSHEQYF. The CDR3 DNA follows: TGTGCCAGCAGTGGACAGGGGTCCCACGAGCAGTACTTC. The V call is TRBV25-1, the J call TRBJ2-7, with 8 bases lining up with TRBD1. The CDR3 totals 13 residues. With 4 bases clipped from V and 5 bases from J, the junction kept 4 bases outside the gene matches. Germline V gives CDR1 MGHDK, CDR2 SYGVNS.

V and J are TRBV3-1 (or the pseudogene TRBV3-2) and TRBJ2-1; D remains ambiguous. The V end was cut by 0 bases, the J end by 10 bases, with 10 bases between. Germline V gives CDR1 LGHDT, CDR2 YNNKEL (reference sequence). This CDR3 spans 13 amino acids. CDR3 DNA: TGTGCCAGCAGCCAAGATCCCCTGGGGGAGCAGTTCTTC. It translates to CASSQDPLGEQFF.

The chain links TRBV28 to TRBJ2-7; 10 bases match TRBD2. The V and J ends lost 5 bases and 1 base, in that order; junction bases with no gene match: 8. The germline gives CDR1 MDHEN, CDR2 SYDVKM. The CDR3 is 16 residues long. CDR3 protein: CASSMLVAGGSYEQYF. DNA of the CDR3: TGTGCCAGCAGTATGTTAGTAGCGGGAGGTTCCTACGAGCAGTACTTC. The variable domain in full, with the rest retrieved from reference TRBV28 and TRBJ2-7, is DVKVTQSSRYLVKRTGEKVFLECVQDMDHENMFWYRQDPGLGLRLIYFSYDVKMKEKGDIPEGYSVSREKKERFSLILESASTNQTSMYLCASSMLVAGGSYEQYFGPGTRLTVT.

The CDR3 region has the DNA TGTGCCAGCAGCCTCTTCGGCGGCGCCTATGGCTACACCTTC. It is translated as CASSLFGGAYGYTF. The gene calls are TRBV7-8 and TRBJ1-2; D not resolved. V was pared by 5 bases and J by 4 bases, with 14 bases between. Germline V CDR1 and CDR2: SGHVS, FQNEAQ. This CDR3 spans 14 amino acids.

This sequence joins TRBV3-1 (or the pseudogene TRBV3-2) and TRBJ2-5, with 13 bases that match TRBD2. In germline, CDR1 is LGHDT, CDR2 YNNKEL (reference sequence). The CDR3 covers 15 residues. J lost 5 bases, V lost 1 base, and 1 base had no gene match. The CDR3 region has the DNA TGTGCCAGCAGCCAAGGGACTAGCGGGAGCGAGACCCAGTACTTC. Translating gives CASSQGTSGSETQYF.

This chain joins TRBV5-5 and TRBJ1-1, with a possible D match to TRBD1 (6 bases). This CDR3 region has 14 residues. Germline V CDR1 and CDR2: SGHKS, YYEKEE (reference sequence). Trimming shortened V by 0 bases and J by 4 bases, and 10 bases separated the two germline ends. The DNA for the CDR3 is TGTGCCAGCAGCTTGGCAGGGGTGAGCACTGAAGCTTTCTTT. Translating gives CASSLAGVSTEAFF.